These 26 T cell receptor beta chains originate from one sample sequenced in a study of T cells in Graves' hyperthyroidism and ophthalmopathy (dated 2019 in TCRdb). Library prep was done by multiplex PCR. Reads for this sample came from an Illumina HiSeq 2000. The TCR beta CDR3 regions were amplified from RNA transcripts. For the first round of RT-PCR on the TCR CDR3, the HTBI primer set was used together with the Qiagen OneStep RT-PCR kit. TCRdb reran the public reads through fastp at Q25 and MiXCR, keeping productive beta chains. Rows matching on CDR3 protein sequence are summarized as one entry with the most common DNA and genes. This sample has some 510,000 distinct CDR3 sequences in its table, and around 21% of those were observed once. Around 27% of the sample is held by the ten biggest clonotypes. Source material: blood. These receptors were taken from a man aged 18 to 30 with Graves' hyperthyroidism.

The chain is built from TRBV15 and TRBJ2-2; D is possibly TRBD1 (6 bases). Trimming cost V 3 bases and J 4 bases, with 12 bases left between them. In germline, CDR1 is LNHNV, CDR2 YYDKDF (reference sequence). The CDR3 contains 15 residues. CDR3 DNA sequence: TGTGCCACCAGCAGCAGGGGCGATGGCACCGGGGAGCTGTTTTTT. Protein product: CATSSRGDGTGELFF.

This clonotype was seen ten or more times. The chain is built from TRBV6-5 and TRBJ1-2, with TRBD1 matching over 7 bases. Germline trimming cut 10 bases from V and 7 bases from J; bases unmatched to any gene: 21. CDR1 and CDR2 from the germline V gene are MNHEY and SVGAGI. CDR3 length: 16 amino acids. CDR3 nucleotide sequence: TGTGCCACCACGTTATGGAATCAGGGGGGTCGCTCTGGCTACACCTTC. It yields the protein CATTLWNQGGRSGYTF.

This clonotype has ten or more counts. DNA of the CDR3: TGCGCCAGCACTACAGGCTCACAAGTGAACACTGAAGCTTTCTTT. It codes for CASTTGSQVNTEAFF. The V and J genes are TRBV5-1 and TRBJ1-1; tentative D call: TRBD1 (5 bases). CDR1 SGHRS and CDR2 YFSETQ come from the germline V gene. Trimming pared 6 bases from V and 0 bases from J, leaving 15 bases between. The CDR3 has 15 amino acids.

This clonotype was counted between two and nine times. The CDR3 is CASSATSGKSYEQYF. For the CDR3, the DNA is TGTGCCAGCAGCGCCACTAGCGGGAAATCCTACGAGCAGTACTTC. This sequence joins TRBV11-2 and TRBJ2-7; TRBD2 agrees at 10 bases. Trimming at V came to 5 bases and at J to 1 base, leaving 5 bases not matched to a gene. The CDR3 sequence is 15 residues long. Looked up from germline, CDR1 is SGHAT and CDR2 is FQNNGV. Filled out from reference TRBV11-2 and TRBJ2-7, the complete variable domain reads EAGVAQSPRYKIIEKRQSVAFWCNPISGHATLYWYQQILGQGPKLLIQFQNNGVVDDSQLPKDRFSAERLKGVDSTLKIQPAKLEDSAVYLCASSATSGKSYEQYFGPGTRLTVT.

Many counts were recorded for this clonotype. The chain couples TRBV6-1 to TRBJ1-2, with TRBD1 as a possible D gene (5 bases). Germline V gives CDR1 MNHNS, CDR2 SASEGT. The ends were cut back, 6 bases at V and 4 bases at J, with 15 bases in the middle. The CDR3 runs 14 residues. In nucleotides, the CDR3 is TGTGCCAGCAGCCCTGTAGGGGCCCTCTATGGCTACACCTTC. It specifies CASSPVGALYGYTF.

This clonotype was counted a few times. The chain combines TRBV6-2 or TRBV6-3 with TRBJ1-5, with TRBD1 as a possible D gene (6 bases). The CDR3 runs 16 residues. V was clipped by 6 bases and J by 7 bases, with 22 bases between them. Germline V lookup: CDR1 MNHEY, CDR2 SVGEGT. The CDR3 loop reads CASRSNRGAGGQPQHF. For the CDR3, the DNA is TGTGCCAGCAGAAGTAATAGGGGGGCAGGCGGCCAGCCCCAGCATTTT.

The sample holds a few counts of this clonotype. The rearrangement joins TRBV11-2 to TRBJ2-7; TRBD1 is a possible D gene (6 bases). V lost 1 base and J lost 2, with 15 bases in between. The CDR3 is 16 amino acids. Germline-derived CDR1 and CDR2 are SGHAT and FQNNGV. The CDR3 region is CASSLVTQGRPYEQYF. CDR3 DNA: TGTGCCAGCAGCTTAGTAACCCAGGGGAGACCCTACGAGCAGTACTTC. The whole variable domain, filled in from reference TRBV11-2 and TRBJ2-7, reads EAGVAQSPRYKIIEKRQSVAFWCNPISGHATLYWYQQILGQGPKLLIQFQNNGVVDDSQLPKDRFSAERLKGVDSTLKIQPAKLEDSAVYLCASSLVTQGRPYEQYFGPGTRLTVT.

This clonotype was observed many times. This sequence may be a read error, since a much larger clone differs from it by one base. V gene TRBV12-3 or TRBV12-4 combines with J gene TRBJ2-4; a possible D gene is TRBD1 (6 bases). The CDR3 contains 15 residues. In nucleotides, the CDR3 is TGTGCCAGCAGCCAACCGGGACAAGTCAAAAACATTAAGTACTTC. Amino acid sequence: CASSQPGQVKNIKYF.

This clonotype occurred many times. The rearrangement uses TRBV29-1 and TRBJ1-1, with D unclear. With 6 bases removed from V and 1 base from J, the gap between germline ends came to 9 bases. This CDR3 contains 12 residues. Germline loops: CDR1 SQVTM, CDR2 ANQGSEA. CDR3 region: CSVQRGNTEAFF. For the CDR3, the DNA is TGCAGCGTACAGCGCGGGAACACTGAAGCTTTCTTT.

This clonotype was found many times. The chain is built from TRBV30 and TRBJ1-5; the D is unclear. CDR3 length equals 13 residues. V shed 3 bases and J shed 7 bases, with 13 bases lying between them. Germline CDR1 and CDR2: GTSNPN and SVGIG (reference sequence). The CDR3 region is CAWSGSWEQPQHF. In nucleotides, the CDR3 is TGTGCCTGGAGCGGTTCCTGGGAACAGCCCCAGCATTTT.

V and J are TRBV6-1 and TRBJ2-5, with 15 bases matching TRBD2. J lost 10 bases, V lost 7 bases, and 4 bases had no gene match. Per germline, CDR1 MNHNS and CDR2 SASEGT. The CDR3 spans 13 residues. The CDR3 DNA reads as TGTGCCAGCATGGGACTAGCGGGGGGCCACCAGTACTTC. Translated, it gives CASMGLAGGHQYF.

This clonotype was observed at least ten times. The genes are TRBV19 and TRBJ1-1, with a weak D call TRBD1 (6 bases). The CDR3 has 14 residues. Germline V gives CDR1 LNHDA, CDR2 SQIVND (reference sequence). V was pared by 5 bases and J by 5 bases, with 15 bases between. The CDR3 is CASSPQTGRTEAFF. CDR3 nucleotides: TGTGCCAGTAGTCCCCAGACAGGACGGACTGAAGCTTTCTTT.

In this sample, this clonotype turned up many times. The chain carries TRBV28 and TRBJ1-1; a possible D gene is TRBD1 (5 bases). V lost 4 bases and J 3 bases, leaving 18 bases between the germline ends. The CDR3 spans 16 residues. The germline V gene has CDR1 MDHEN and CDR2 SYDVKM. CDR3 protein: CASSSHRRGTDTEAFF. In nucleotides, the CDR3 is TGTGCCAGCAGTTCCCACCGACGCGGGACGGACACTGAAGCTTTCTTT.

This clonotype was seen many times. CDR3 DNA: TGCAGTGCTAGAGGACAGGCCGACGGGCCCCAGCATTTT. This codes for CSARGQADGPQHF. The chain links TRBV20-1 to TRBJ1-5; the D gene is possibly TRBD1 (6 bases). Trimming pared 1 base from V and 9 bases from J, leaving 13 bases between. This CDR3 contains 13 residues. Germline lookup yields CDR1 DFQATT and CDR2 SNEGSKA (reference sequence).

Concerning this clonotype: An end of the junction differs from the germline gene, which may be a read error. The rearrangement joins TRBV2 to TRBJ1-1; TRBD1 is a possible D gene (5 bases). The CDR3 contains 16 residues. Germline V CDR1 and CDR2: SNHLY, FYNNEI. The CDR3 region is CASSEALGNLGTEVFF. CDR3 nucleotide sequence: TGTGCCAGCAGTGAAGCCTTAGGGAATTTGGGGACTGAAGTTTTCTTT. Using reference TRBV2 and TRBJ1-1 for the parts outside the CDR3, the full variable domain is EPEVTQTPSHQVTQMGQEVILRCVPISNHLYFYWYRQILGQKVEFLVSFYNNEISEKSEIFDDQFSVERPDGSNFTLKIRSTKLEDSAMYFCASSEALGNLGTEVFFGQGTRLTVV.

This clonotype appeared many times. The chain has TRBV6-1 and TRBJ2-4, with 11 bases fitting TRBD2. Trimming removed 4 bases from V and 7 bases from J; junction bases left unmatched: 12. CDR3 length: 17 amino acids. Germline CDR1 and CDR2: MNHNS and SASEGT. DNA for the CDR3: TGTGCCAGCAGTGCTACGAGGACTAGCGGGCCAGGGAACATTCAGTACTTC. As protein: CASSATRTSGPGNIQYF.

The chain couples TRBV6-1 to TRBJ2-7; 9 positions agree with TRBD1. Germline lookup yields CDR1 MNHNS and CDR2 SASEGT. This CDR3 contains 16 residues. The J segment lost 7 bases and the V segment lost 4 bases, leaving 14 bases of the junction unmatched. This CDR3 is CASSAAPGTGSFEQYF. Written as DNA, the CDR3 is TGTGCCAGCAGTGCTGCCCCCGGGACAGGGTCTTTTGAGCAGTACTTC.

This clonotype was counted at least ten times. V usage is TRBV6-8 and J usage is TRBJ1-2; D gene ambiguous. There are 14 residues in the CDR3. Germline values: CDR1 MNHGY, CDR2 SAAAGT. V was trimmed by 2 bases and J by 7 bases, leaving 14 bases between them. The CDR3 DNA reads TGTGCCAGCAGTTACGTCAGCCATACTGGTGGCTACACCTTC. This sequence encodes CASSYVSHTGGYTF.

There are many counts of this clonotype. The J gene is TRBJ1-5, the V gene TRBV6-1; 8 bases map to TRBD1. From germline, CDR1 is MNHNS and CDR2 SASEGT. The CDR3 runs 16 residues. V trimming: 5 bases; J trimming: 1 base; junction bases outside the gene matches: 7. The CDR3 nucleotides are TGTGCCAGCAGTCAGCCAGGGGGCATCAGCAATCAGCCCCAGCATTTT. It encodes CASSQPGGISNQPQHF.

This clonotype was found once. Since no conserved phenylalanine or tryptophan closes the CDR3, a read error is the likely cause. The chain links TRBV2 to TRBJ2-5, with TRBD2 as a possible D gene (6 bases). V was pared by 4 bases and J by 1 base, with 13 bases between. This CDR3 has 15 residues. Germline V gives CDR1 SNHLY, CDR2 FYNNEI. The CDR3, as DNA: TGTGCCAGCAGTGTGCGGGGTGGTGTCCAAGAGACCCAGTACTCC. Translation gives CASSVRGGVQETQYS.

This clonotype was picked up many times. The chain joins TRBV28 to TRBJ1-2, with D maybe TRBD1 (5 bases). Germline CDR1 MDHEN, CDR2 SYDVKM. The CDR3 runs to 14 residues. V dropped 3 bases and J dropped 4 bases, with 12 bases sitting between them. The CDR3: CASSFQGGIYGYTF. CDR3 nucleotides: TGTGCCAGCAGTTTTCAGGGAGGGATCTATGGCTACACCTTC.

This clonotype was observed at least ten times. The chain is built from TRBV6-1 and TRBJ2-7; D is ambiguous. V was shortened by 7 bases and J by 0 bases, with 13 bases between the two germline ends. Per the germline V gene, CDR1 is MNHNS and CDR2 is SASEGT. The CDR3 is made up of 14 amino acids. The CDR3 region is CASMGDGLSYEQYF. In DNA form, the CDR3 reads TGTGCCAGCATGGGCGACGGCCTCTCCTACGAGCAGTACTTC.

The table lists this clonotype with many counts. V gene TRBV6-1 combines with J gene TRBJ1-2, with 7 bases lining up with TRBD1. Germline values: CDR1 MNHNS, CDR2 SASEGT. CDR3 length: 15 residues. V trimming: 7 bases; J trimming: 8 bases; junction bases outside the gene matches: 16. The CDR3 coding sequence is TGTGCCAGCACCGGACTTGGGCTGCCAGGGGGAGGCTACACCTTC. It translates to CASTGLGLPGGGYTF.

This clonotype was seen at least ten times. The chain carries TRBV2 and TRBJ2-5; 11 nucleotides line up with TRBD1. CDR1 and CDR2 (germline): SNHLY, FYNNEI. Germline trimming cut 8 bases from V and 5 bases from J; bases unmatched to any gene: 10. The CDR3 is made up of 15 amino acids. In DNA form, the CDR3 reads TGTGCCAGCCGGAGCCGGACAGGGGGCGGGGAGACCCAGTACTTC. Amino acids: CASRSRTGGGETQYF.

This clonotype has at least ten counts. V is TRBV6-5 and J is TRBJ1-1; D is unclear. The CDR3 is made up of 14 amino acids. Germline assignment: CDR1 MNHEY and CDR2 SVGAGI. Trimming pared 4 bases from V and 0 bases from J, leaving 9 bases between. CDR3 protein: CASSSGRLNTEAFF. The DNA of the CDR3 is TGTGCCAGCAGTTCGGGCAGGTTGAACACTGAAGCTTTCTTT.

The chain combines TRBV13 with TRBJ2-5; TRBD2 is a possible D gene (7 bases). CDR3 length: 14 residues. Trimming removed 5 bases from V and 2 bases from J, with 12 bases in between. The germline V gene encodes CDR1 PRHDT and CDR2 FYEKMQ (reference sequence). The CDR3 nucleotides are TGTGCCAGCAGCAGGGGGGACTATCAAGAGACCCAGTACTTC. Its protein product is CASSRGDYQETQYF.